This T cell receptor beta chain was sequenced for a study of OX40 agonist ivuxolimab in advanced cancers. Only in-frame clones appear in the TCRdb table, and some are missing; sequencing was by immunoSEQ multiplex PCR. The repertoire holds around 12,000 clones, with 80% to 95% as singletons. Concerning this clone: Its target is not known.

Germline CDR1 is SGHTA and CDR2 is FQGTGA. The V gene end was trimmed by 5 bases and the J gene end by 9 bases; junction bases not matched to a gene: 10. CDR3 size: 16 residues. Study-level results: Among the least clonally expanded were partial responders at 0.1-3.0 mg/kg.

This receptor was obtained from an adult with an advanced solid tumor such as melanoma, head and neck, liver or kidney cancer. Material: CD4+ or CD8+ T cells sorted from blood, obtained in a trial of the OX40 agonist ivuxolimab. The chain uses TRBV7-3 and TRBJ2-1; 13 nucleotides agree with TRBD2. In nucleotides, the CDR3 is TGTGCCAGCAGCACAAATGGGGGACTAGCGGGATCTGAGCAGTTCTTC. This codes for CASSTNGGLAGSEQFF. Full variable domain (outside the CDR3, taken from reference TRBV7-3 and TRBJ2-1): GAGVSQTPSNKVTEKGKYVELRCDPISGHTALYWYRQSLGQGPEFLIYFQGTGAADDSGLPNDRFFAVRPEGSVSTLKIQRTERGDSAVYLCASSTNGGLAGSEQFFGPGTRLTVL.